This T cell receptor (beta chain) derives from a study of Ad26.COV2.S vaccination and SARS-CoV-2 variants. Study-level background: This donor came from the COV1001 trial of Ad26.COV2.S. Recipients of Ad26.COV2.S got it intramuscularly, once or twice 56 days apart.

The CDR3 is 14 residues long. Trimming removed 2 bases at V and 2 bases at J, with 7 bases between. Looked up from germline, CDR1 is MNHEY and CDR2 is SVGAGI. The method was immunoSEQ multiplex PCR; TCRdb's version includes in-frame clones alone and lacks a portion of them. The data show roughly 320,000 clones, roughly 86% seen once. Treatment meaning: roughly 18 received Ad26.COV2.S at low or high dose, single or two shots; about 5 received placebo; per-sample allocation not given. Sampling was performed 63 days after the first vaccine or placebo injection. This Boston cohort included adults aged 18-55 years. On this clone: The antigen remains unidentified.

Study-wide findings and caveats: With respect to non-spike TCR breadth, vaccine and placebo recipients were similar.

This rearrangement joins TRBV6-5 to TRBJ1-5, with no clear D. This specimen consisted of peripheral blood, obtained in a trial of Ad26.COV2.S vaccine versus placebo. The TCR sequence derives from a person aged 18-65 years who received the Ad26.COV2.S COVID-19 vaccine or a placebo. The CDR3 is CASSYRGRNQPQHF. CDR3 sequence (DNA): TGTGCCAGCAGTTACCGAGGCCGCAATCAGCCCCAGCATTTT.